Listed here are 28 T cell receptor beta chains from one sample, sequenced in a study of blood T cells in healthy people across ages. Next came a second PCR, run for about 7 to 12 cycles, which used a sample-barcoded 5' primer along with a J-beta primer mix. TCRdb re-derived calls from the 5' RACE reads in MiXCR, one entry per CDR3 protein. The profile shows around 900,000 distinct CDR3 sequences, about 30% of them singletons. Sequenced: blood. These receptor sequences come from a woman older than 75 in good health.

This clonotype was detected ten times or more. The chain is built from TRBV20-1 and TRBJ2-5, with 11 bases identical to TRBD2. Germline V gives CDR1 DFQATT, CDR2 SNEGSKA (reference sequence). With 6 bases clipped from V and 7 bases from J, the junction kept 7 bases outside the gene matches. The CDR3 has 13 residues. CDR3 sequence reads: CSASGLAEGTQYF. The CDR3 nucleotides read TGCAGTGCCTCGGGACTAGCGGAAGGGACCCAGTACTTC.

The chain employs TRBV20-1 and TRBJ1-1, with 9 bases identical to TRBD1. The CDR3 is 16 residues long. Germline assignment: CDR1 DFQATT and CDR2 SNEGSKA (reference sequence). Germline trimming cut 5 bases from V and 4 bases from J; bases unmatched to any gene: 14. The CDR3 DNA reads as TGCAGTGCTGCCTTAACAGGGGGCGCGGGGGGCACTGAAGCTTTCTTT. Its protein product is CSAALTGGAGGTEAFF.

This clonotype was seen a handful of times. The CDR3 coding sequence is TGTGCCAGCAGTACGACTAGCGGGGGAACCTACAATGAGCAGTTCTTC. Its protein is CASSTTSGGTYNEQFF. The chain links TRBV6-2 or TRBV6-3 to TRBJ2-1; 12 bases are a match to TRBD2. The junction had 4 bases not matched to a gene; V was cut back by 5 bases and J by 2 bases. Looked up from germline, CDR1 is MNHEY and CDR2 is SVGEGT. This CDR3 contains 16 residues.

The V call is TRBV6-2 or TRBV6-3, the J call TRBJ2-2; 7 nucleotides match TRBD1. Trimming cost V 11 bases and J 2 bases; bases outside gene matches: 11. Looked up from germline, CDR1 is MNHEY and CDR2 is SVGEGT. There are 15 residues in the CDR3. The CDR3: CACLQQGLNTGELFF. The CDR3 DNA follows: TGTGCCTGTTTACAACAGGGGTTAAACACCGGGGAGCTGTTTTTT.

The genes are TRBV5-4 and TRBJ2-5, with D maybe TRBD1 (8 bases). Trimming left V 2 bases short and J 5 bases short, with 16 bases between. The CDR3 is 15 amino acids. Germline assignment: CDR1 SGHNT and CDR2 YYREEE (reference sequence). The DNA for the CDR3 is TGTGCCAGCAGCTTTGCGGACAGGGACTATGAGACCCAGTACTTC. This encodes CASSFADRDYETQYF.

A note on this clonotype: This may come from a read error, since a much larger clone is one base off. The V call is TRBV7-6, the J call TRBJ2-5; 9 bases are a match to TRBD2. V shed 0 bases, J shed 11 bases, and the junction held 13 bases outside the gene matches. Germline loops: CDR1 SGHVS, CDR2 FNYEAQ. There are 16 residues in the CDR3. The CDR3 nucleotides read TGTGCCAGCAGCTTAGCGGGTAGCGGGGGTTACAATGAGCAGTACTTC. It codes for CASSLAGSGGYNEQYF.

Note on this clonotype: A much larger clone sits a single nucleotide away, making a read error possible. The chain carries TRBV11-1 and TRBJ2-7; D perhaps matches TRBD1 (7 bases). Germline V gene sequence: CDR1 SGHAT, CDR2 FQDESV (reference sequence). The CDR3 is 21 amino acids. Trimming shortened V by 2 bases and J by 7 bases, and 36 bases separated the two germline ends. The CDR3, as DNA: TGTGCCAGCAGCTTAAAGCCTGGTGGGATCAACAGGGGACTTCTCAAGAATGAGCAGTACTTC. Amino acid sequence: CASSLKPGGINRGLLKNEQYF.

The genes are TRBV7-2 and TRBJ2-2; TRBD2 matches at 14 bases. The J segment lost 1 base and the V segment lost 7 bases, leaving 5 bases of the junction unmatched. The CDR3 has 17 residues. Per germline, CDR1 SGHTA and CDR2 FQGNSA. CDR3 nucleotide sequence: TGTGCCAGCACCCATGGACTAGCGGGGGGGAACACCGGGGAGCTGTTTTTT. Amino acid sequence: CASTHGLAGGNTGELFF.

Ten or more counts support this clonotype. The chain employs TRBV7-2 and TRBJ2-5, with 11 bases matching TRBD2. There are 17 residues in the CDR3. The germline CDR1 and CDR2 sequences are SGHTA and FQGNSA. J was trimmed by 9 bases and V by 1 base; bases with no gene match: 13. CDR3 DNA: TGTGCCAGCAGCTTAGGGGTTAGCGGGGGGGCTAGAGTGTCCCAGTACTTC. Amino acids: CASSLGVSGGARVSQYF.

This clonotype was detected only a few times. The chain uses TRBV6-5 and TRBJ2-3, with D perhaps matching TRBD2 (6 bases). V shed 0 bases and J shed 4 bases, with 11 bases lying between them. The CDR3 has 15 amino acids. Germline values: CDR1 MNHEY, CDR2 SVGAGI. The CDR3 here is CASSYSTGDSDTQYF. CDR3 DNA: TGTGCCAGCAGTTACTCCACGGGGGACTCAGATACGCAGTATTTT.

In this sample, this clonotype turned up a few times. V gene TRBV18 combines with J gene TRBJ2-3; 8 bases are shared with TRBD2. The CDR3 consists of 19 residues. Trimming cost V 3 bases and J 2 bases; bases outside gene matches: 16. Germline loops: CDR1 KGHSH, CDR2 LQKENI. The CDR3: CASSPSGGVLFGDTDTQYF. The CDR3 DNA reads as TGTGCCAGCTCACCCAGCGGGGGAGTCCTCTTTGGTGACACAGATACGCAGTATTTT.

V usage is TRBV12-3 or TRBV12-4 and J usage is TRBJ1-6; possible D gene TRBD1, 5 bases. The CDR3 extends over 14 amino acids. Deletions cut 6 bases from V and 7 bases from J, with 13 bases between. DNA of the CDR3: TGTGCCAGCAGACCCCCAGGGTTCAATTCACCCCTCCACTTT. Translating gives CASRPPGFNSPLHF.

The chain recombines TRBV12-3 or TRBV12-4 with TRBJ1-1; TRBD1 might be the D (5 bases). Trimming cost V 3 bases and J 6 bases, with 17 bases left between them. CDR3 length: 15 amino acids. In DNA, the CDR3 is TGTGCCAGCAGTTTCCGTACGGGGCGCGGGGCTGAAGCTTTCTTT. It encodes CASSFRTGRGAEAFF.

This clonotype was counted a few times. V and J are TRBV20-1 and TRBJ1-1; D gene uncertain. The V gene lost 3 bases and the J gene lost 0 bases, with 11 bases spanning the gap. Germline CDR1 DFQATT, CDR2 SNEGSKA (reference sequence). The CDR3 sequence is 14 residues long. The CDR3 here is CSASKRTLNTEAFF. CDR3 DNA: TGCAGTGCTAGTAAAAGGACGTTGAACACTGAAGCTTTCTTT.

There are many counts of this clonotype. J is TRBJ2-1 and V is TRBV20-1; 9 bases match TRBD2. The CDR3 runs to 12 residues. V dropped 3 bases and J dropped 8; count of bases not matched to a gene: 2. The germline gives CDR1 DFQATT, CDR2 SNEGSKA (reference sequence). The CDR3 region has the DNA TGCAGTGCTAGCATAGCGGGGGATGAGCAGTTCTTC. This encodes CSASIAGDEQFF.

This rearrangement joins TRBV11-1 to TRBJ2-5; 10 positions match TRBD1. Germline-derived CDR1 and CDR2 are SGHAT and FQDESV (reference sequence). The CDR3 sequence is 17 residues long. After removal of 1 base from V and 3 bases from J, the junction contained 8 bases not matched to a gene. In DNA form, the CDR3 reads TGTGCCAGCAGCTTAGGGCCGGGACAGGGGCGAGAAGAGACCCAGTACTTC. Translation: CASSLGPGQGREETQYF. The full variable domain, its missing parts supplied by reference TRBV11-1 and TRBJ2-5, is EAEVAQSPRYKITEKSQAVAFWCDPISGHATLYWYRQILGQGPELLVQFQDESVVDDSQLPKDRFSAERLKGVDSTLKIQPAELGDSAMYLCASSLGPGQGREETQYFGPGTRLLVL.

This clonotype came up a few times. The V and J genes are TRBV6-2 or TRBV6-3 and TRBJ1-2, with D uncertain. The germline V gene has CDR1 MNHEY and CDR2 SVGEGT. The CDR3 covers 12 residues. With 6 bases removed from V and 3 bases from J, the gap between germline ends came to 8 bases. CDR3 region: CASRHFDYGYTF. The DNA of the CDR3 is TGTGCCAGCAGGCATTTTGACTATGGCTACACCTTC.

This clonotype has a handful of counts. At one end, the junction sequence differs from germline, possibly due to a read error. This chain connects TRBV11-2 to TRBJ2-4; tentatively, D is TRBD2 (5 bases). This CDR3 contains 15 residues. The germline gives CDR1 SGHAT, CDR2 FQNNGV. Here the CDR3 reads CASSLAVGLRNIRYF. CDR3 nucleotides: TGTGCCAGCAGCTTAGCCGTTGGACTTCGGAACATTCGGTACTTC.

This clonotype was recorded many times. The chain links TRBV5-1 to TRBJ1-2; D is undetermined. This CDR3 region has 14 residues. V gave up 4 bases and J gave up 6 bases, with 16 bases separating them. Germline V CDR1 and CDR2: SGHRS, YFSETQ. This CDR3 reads CASSLHEGWDGYTF. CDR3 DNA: TGCGCCAGCAGCCTCCACGAGGGCTGGGATGGCTACACCTTC.

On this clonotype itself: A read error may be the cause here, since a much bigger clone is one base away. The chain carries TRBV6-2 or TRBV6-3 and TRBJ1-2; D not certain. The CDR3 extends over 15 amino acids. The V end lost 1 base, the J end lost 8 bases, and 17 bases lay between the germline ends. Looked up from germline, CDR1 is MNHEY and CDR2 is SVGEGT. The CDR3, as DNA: TGTGCCAGCAGTTACTATGGCAGCCCTGCGGGCGGCTACACCTTC. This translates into CASSYYGSPAGGYTF.

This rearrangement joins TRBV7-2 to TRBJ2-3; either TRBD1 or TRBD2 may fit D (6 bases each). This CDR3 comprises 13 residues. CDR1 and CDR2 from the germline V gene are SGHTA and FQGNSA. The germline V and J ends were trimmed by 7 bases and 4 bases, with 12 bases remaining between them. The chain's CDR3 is CASTYGGPDTQYF. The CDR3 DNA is TGTGCCAGCACCTACGGGGGCCCAGATACGCAGTATTTT. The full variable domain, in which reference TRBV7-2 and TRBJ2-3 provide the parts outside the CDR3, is GAGVSQSPSNKVTEKGKDVELRCDPISGHTALYWYRQSLGQGLEFLIYFQGNSAPDKSGLPSDRFSAERTGGSVSTLTIQRTQQEDSAVYLCASTYGGPDTQYFGPGTRLTVL.

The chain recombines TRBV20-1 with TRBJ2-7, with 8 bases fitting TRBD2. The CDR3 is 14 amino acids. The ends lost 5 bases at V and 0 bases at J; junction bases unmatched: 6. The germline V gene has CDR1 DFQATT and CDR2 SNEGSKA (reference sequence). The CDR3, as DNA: TGCAGTGCTCGGATAGCGGGATCCTCCTACGAGCAGTACTTC. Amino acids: CSARIAGSSYEQYF.

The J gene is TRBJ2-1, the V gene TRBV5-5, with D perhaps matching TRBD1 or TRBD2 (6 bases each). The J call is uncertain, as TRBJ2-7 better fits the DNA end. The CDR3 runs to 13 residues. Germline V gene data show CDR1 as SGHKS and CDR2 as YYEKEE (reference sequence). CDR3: CASSFRRDNEQYF. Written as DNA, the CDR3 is TGTGCCAGCAGCTTTAGGCGGGACAATGAGCAGTACTTC.

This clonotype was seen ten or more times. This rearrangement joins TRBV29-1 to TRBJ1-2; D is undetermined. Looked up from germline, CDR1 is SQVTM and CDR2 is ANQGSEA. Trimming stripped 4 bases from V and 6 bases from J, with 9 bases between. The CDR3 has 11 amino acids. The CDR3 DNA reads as TGCAGCGTTGTTTCGGGGAATGGCTACACCTTC. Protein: CSVVSGNGYTF.

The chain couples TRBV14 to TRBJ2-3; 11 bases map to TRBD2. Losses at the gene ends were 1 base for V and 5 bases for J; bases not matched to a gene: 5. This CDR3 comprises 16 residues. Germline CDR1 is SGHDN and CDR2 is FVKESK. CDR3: CASSQVGLAALDTQYF. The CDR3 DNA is TGTGCCAGCAGCCAAGTGGGACTAGCGGCGTTAGATACGCAGTATTTT.

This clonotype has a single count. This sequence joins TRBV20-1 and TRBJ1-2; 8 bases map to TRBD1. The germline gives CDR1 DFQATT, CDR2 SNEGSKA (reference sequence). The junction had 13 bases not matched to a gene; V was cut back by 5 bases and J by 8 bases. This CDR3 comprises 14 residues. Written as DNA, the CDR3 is TGCAGTGCTGTTAGGACAGGGAGACTAGAGGGCTACACCTTC. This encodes CSAVRTGRLEGYTF.

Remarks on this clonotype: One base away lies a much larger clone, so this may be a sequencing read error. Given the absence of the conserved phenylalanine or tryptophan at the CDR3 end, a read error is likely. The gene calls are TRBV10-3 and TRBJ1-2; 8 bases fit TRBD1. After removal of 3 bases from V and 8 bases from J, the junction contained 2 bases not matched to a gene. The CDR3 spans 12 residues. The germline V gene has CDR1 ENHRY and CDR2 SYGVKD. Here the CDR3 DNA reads TGTGCCATCAGTGACAGGGGGCTAGGCTACACCATC. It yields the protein CAISDRGLGYTI.

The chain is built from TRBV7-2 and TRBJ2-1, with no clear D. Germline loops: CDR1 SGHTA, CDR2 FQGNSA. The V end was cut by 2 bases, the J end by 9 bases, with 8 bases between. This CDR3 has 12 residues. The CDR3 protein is CASSLNSREQFF. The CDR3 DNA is TGTGCCAGCAGCTTAAATTCCCGTGAGCAGTTCTTC. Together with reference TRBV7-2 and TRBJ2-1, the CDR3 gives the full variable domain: GAGVSQSPSNKVTEKGKDVELRCDPISGHTALYWYRQSLGQGLEFLIYFQGNSAPDKSGLPSDRFSAERTGGSVSTLTIQRTQQEDSAVYLCASSLNSREQFFGPGTRLTVL.